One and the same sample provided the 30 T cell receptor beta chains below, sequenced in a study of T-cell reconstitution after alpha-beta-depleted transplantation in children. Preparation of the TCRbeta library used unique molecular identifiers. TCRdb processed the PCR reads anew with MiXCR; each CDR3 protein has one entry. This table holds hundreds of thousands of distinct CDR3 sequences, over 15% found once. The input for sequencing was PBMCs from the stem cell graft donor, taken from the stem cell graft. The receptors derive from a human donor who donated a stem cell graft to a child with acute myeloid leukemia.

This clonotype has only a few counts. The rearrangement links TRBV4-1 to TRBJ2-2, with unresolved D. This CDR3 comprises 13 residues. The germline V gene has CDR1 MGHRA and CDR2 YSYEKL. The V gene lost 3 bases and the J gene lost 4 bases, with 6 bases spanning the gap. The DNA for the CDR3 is TGCGCCAGCAGCCATTTAGGCACCGGGGAGCTGTTTTTT. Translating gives CASSHLGTGELFF.

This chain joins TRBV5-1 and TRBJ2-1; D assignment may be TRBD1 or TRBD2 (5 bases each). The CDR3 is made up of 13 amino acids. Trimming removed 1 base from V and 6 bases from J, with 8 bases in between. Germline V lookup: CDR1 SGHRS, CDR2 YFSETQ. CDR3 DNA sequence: TGCGCCAGCAGCTTGCGAGGGGTCAATGAGCAGTTCTTC. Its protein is CASSLRGVNEQFF.

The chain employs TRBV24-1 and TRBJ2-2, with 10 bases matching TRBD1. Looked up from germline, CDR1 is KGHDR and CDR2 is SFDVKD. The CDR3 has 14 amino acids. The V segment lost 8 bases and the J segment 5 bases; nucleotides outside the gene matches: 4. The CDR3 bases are TGTGCCACCAAGAGGACAGGGGGGACCGGGGAGCTGTTTTTT. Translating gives CATKRTGGTGELFF.

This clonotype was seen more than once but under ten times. CDR3 bases: TGCGCCAGCAGCTCAGGGGCACCCCGGCAAGAGACCCAGTACTTC. Translating gives CASSSGAPRQETQYF. V gene TRBV5-1 combines with J gene TRBJ2-5; possibly TRBD1 for D (6 bases). V lost 3 bases and J lost 2, with 14 bases in between. CDR1 is SGHRS and CDR2 is YFSETQ in the germline V gene. The CDR3 totals 15 residues.

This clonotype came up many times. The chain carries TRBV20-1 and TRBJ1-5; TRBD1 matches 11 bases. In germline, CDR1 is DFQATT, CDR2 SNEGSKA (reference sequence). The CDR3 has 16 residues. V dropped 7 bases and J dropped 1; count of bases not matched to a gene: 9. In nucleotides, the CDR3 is TGCAGTGGGCGAGGACAGGGGGCGGAGAGCAATCAGCCCCAGCATTTT. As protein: CSGRGQGAESNQPQHF.

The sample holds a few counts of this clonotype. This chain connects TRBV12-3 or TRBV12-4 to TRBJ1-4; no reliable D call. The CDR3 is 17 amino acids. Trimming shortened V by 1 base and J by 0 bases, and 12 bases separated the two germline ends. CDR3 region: CASSLDAGGATNEKLFF. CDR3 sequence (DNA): TGTGCCAGCAGTTTAGACGCAGGTGGCGCAACTAATGAAAAACTGTTTTTT.

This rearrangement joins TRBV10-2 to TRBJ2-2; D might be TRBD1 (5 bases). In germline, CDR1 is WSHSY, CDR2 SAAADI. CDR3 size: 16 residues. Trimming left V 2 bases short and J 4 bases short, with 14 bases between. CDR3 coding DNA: TGCGCCAGCAGTGAGGGGGCAGGGTTGGGCACCGGGGAGCTGTTTTTT. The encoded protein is CASSEGAGLGTGELFF.

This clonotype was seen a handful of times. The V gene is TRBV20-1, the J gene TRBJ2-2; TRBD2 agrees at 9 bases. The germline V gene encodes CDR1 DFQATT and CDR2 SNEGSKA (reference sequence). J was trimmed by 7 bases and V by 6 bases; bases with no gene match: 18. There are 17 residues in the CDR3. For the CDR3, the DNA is TGCAGTGCCTACCGAGGCGGGGGGGCCGTGTTCTTCGGGGAGCTGTTTTTT. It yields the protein CSAYRGGGAVFFGELFF.

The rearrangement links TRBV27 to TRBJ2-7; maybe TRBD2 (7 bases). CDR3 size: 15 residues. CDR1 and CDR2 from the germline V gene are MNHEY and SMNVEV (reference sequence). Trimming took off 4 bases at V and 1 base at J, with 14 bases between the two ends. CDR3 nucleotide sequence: TGTGCCAGCAGTTACGGTAGGGGGGGTTCCTACGAGCAGTACTTC. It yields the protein CASSYGRGGSYEQYF.

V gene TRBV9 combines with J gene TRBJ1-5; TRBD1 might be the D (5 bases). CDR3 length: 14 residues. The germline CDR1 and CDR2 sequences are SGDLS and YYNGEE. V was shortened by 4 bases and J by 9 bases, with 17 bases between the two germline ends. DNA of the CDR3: TGTGCCAGCAGCCGGGGACCCGAGGGAAGGCCCCAGCATTTT. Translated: CASSRGPEGRPQHF.

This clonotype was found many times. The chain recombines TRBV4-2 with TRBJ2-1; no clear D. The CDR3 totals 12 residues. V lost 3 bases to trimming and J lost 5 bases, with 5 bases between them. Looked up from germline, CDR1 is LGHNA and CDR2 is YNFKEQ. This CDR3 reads CASSHNNNEQFF. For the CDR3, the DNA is TGTGCCAGCAGCCACAATAACAATGAGCAGTTCTTC.

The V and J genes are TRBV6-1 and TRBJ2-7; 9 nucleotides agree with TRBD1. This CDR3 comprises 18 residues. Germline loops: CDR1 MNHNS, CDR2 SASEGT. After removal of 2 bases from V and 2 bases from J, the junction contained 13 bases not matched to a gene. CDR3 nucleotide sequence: TGTGCCAGCAGTGAACCTCTCGCTGGGCGGGACAGGGCCTACGAGCAGTACTTC. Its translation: CASSEPLAGRDRAYEQYF.

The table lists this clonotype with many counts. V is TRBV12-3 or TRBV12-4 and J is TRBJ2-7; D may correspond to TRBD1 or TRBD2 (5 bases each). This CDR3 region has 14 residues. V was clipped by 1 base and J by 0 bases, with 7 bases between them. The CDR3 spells CASSLGDRSYEQYV. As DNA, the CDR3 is TGTGCCAGCAGTTTAGGGGACCGCTCCTACGAGCAGTACGTC.

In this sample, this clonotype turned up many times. The CDR3 here is CAISRLSGTSRTYEQYF. The CDR3 DNA reads TGTGCCATCAGCCGACTTTCCGGGACTAGCAGGACCTACGAGCAGTACTTC. This chain uses TRBV10-3 with TRBJ2-7; 9 bases align to TRBD2. The CDR3 loop spans 17 amino acids. Germline V CDR1 and CDR2: ENHRY, SYGVKD. V lost 6 bases, J lost 2 bases, and 14 bases stayed unmatched.

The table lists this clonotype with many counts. CDR3 region: CAISESMAGPNTEAFF. DNA of the CDR3: TGTGCCATCAGTGAGTCGATGGCGGGACCGAACACTGAAGCTTTCTTT. This chain uses TRBV10-3 with TRBJ1-1; D is perhaps TRBD1 (5 bases). Germline V CDR1 and CDR2: ENHRY, SYGVKD. The CDR3 loop spans 16 amino acids. V dropped 0 bases and J dropped 1 base, with 12 bases sitting between them.

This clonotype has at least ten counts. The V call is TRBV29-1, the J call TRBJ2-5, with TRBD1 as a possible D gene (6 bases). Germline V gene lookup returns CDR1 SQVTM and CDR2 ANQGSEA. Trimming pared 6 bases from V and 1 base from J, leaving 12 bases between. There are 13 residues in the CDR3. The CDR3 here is CSVLRDIQETQYF. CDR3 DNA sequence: TGCAGCGTCCTCCGGGACATCCAAGAGACCCAGTACTTC.

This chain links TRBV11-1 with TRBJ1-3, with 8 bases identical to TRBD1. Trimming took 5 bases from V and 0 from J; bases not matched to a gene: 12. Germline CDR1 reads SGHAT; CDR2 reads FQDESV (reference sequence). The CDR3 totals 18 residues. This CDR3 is CASSPQGAGANSGNTIYF. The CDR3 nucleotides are TGTGCCAGCAGCCCTCAGGGGGCAGGCGCCAACTCTGGAAACACCATATATTTT.

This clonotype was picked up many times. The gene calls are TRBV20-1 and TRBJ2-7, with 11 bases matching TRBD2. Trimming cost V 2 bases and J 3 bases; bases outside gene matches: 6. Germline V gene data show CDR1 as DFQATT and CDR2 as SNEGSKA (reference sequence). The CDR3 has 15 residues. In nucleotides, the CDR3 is TGCAGTGCTAGATCCGGGACTAGCGGAATCTACGAGCAGTACTTC. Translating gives CSARSGTSGIYEQYF.

The CDR3 spells CASSWSSYEQYF. The CDR3 DNA sequence: TGTGCCAGCAGCTGGAGCTCCTACGAGCAGTACTTC. The J gene is TRBJ2-7, the V gene TRBV5-6, with D unclear. V lost 3 bases and J 0 bases, leaving 4 bases between the germline ends. The CDR3 runs 12 residues. Germline V gene data show CDR1 as SGHDT and CDR2 as YYEEEE.

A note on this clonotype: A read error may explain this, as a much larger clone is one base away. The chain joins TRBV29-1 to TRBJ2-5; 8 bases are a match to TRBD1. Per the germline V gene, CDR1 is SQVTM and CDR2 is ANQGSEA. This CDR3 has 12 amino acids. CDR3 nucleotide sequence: TGCAGCTTACGCGGACAGGGAGAGACCCAGCACTTC. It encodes CSLRGQGETQHF.

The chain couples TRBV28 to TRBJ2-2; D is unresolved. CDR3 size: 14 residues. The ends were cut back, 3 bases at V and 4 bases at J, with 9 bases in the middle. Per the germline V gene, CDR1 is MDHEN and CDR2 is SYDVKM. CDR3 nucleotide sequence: TGTGCCAGCAGTTTGGGCAAGGTCACCGGGGAGCTGTTTTTT. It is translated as CASSLGKVTGELFF.

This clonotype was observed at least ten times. The CDR3 DNA sequence: TGTGCCAGCAGTTTTTACCCTGAAGCTTTCTTT. This codes for CASSFYPEAFF. The rearrangement uses TRBV12-3 or TRBV12-4 and TRBJ1-1, with no clear D. Deletions cut 3 bases from V and 6 bases from J, with 5 bases between. The CDR3 extends over 11 amino acids.

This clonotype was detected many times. The CDR3 region has the DNA TGTGCCATCGCGGGGGGGACAGGGACCAATCAGCCCCAGCATTTT. Translation: CAIAGGTGTNQPQHF. V is TRBV10-3 and J is TRBJ1-5, with 9 bases that match TRBD1. V dropped 8 bases and J dropped 3; count of bases not matched to a gene: 8. CDR1 and CDR2 (germline): ENHRY, SYGVKD. The length of the CDR3 is 15 residues.

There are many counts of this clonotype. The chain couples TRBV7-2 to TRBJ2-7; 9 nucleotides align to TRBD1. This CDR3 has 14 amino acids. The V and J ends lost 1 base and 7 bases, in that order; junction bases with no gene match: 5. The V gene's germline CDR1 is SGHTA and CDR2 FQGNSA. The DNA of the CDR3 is TGTGCCAGCAGCTTAGGCACAGGGGGCTGGGAGCAGTACTTC. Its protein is CASSLGTGGWEQYF. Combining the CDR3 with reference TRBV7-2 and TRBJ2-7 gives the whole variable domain GAGVSQSPSNKVTEKGKDVELRCDPISGHTALYWYRQSLGQGLEFLIYFQGNSAPDKSGLPSDRFSAERTGGSVSTLTIQRTQQEDSAVYLCASSLGTGGWEQYFGPGTRLTVT.

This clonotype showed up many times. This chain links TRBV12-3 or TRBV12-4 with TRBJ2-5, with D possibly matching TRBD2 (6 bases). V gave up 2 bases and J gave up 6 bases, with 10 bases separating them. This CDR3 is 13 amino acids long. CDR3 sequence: CASSLPGEKTQYF. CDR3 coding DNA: TGTGCCAGCAGTTTACCGGGAGAGAAGACCCAGTACTTC.

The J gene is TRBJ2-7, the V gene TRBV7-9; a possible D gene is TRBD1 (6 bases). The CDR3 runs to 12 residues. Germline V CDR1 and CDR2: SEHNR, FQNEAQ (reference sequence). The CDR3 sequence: CSTSDRKGEQYV. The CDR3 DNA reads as TGTTCCACCAGCGACAGGAAAGGCGAGCAGTACGTC.

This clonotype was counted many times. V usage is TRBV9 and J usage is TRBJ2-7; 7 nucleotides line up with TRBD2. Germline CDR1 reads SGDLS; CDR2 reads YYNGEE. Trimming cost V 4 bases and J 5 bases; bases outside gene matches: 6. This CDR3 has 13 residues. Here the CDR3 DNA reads TGTGCCAGCAGCTCCGACGGGAGGCACGAGCAGTACTTC. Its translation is CASSSDGRHEQYF.

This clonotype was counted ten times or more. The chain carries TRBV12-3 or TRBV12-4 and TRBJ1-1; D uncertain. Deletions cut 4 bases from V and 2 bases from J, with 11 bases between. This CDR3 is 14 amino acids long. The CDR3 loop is CASSWRQSNTEAFF. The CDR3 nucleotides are TGTGCCAGCAGTTGGAGGCAGTCAAACACTGAAGCTTTCTTT.

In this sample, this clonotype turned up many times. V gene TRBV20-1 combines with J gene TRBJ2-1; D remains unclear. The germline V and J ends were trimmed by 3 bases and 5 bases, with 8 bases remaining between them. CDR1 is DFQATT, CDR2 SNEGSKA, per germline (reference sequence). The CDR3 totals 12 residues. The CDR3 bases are TGCAGTGCTAGTCTGCTGAACAATGAGCAGTTCTTC. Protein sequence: CSASLLNNEQFF.

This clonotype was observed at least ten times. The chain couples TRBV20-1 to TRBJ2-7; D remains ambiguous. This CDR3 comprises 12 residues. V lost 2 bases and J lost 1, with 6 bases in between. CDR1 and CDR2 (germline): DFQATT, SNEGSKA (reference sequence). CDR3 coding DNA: TGCAGTGCTAGAAGCACTTCCTACGAGCAGTACGTC. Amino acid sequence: CSARSTSYEQYV.